The clone carrying this TCR beta chain was seen a handful of times. PCR employed 60 Vbeta and 13 Jbeta primers. Clones were read by immunoSEQ multiplex PCR, and TCRdb kept only the in-frame ones, dropping some. The repertoire consists of 210,000 or so clones, with approximately 90% occurring once and the leading ten covering approximately 1%. This specimen comes from a study of cytomegalovirus exposure and HLA in healthy donors. The CDR3 has 14 amino acids. The germline gives CDR1 SGHNT, CDR2 YYREEE (reference sequence). Between the trimmed V and J ends, which lost 4 bases and 4 bases, there was a span of 11 bases.

Sequences were obtained from PBMCs. The source of this sequence is a woman younger than 30 in good health and CMV-seronegative. The V call is TRBV5-4, the J call TRBJ1-4, with unresolved D. The CDR3 sequence is CASSAGRGNEKLFF. DNA of the CDR3: TGTGCCAGCAGCGCCGGGCGGGGTAATGAAAAACTGTTTTTT.